This TCR beta chain was retrieved from a study of blood T cell repertoires in COVID-19. Study information: The United States, Italy and Spain were the sources of the acute and convalescent COVID-19 samples.

Germline-derived CDR1 and CDR2 are MDHEN and SYDVKM. The V end lost 6 bases, the J end lost 2 bases, and 17 bases lay between the germline ends. The CDR3 loop spans 16 amino acids. Assay: immunoSEQ multiplex PCR; the TCRdb copy retains only in-frame clones and omits some. The table records about 15,000 clones, 75% to 85% of them present only once. The sample consisted of peripheral blood. This rearrangement joins TRBV28 to TRBJ2-1, with D maybe TRBD2 (6 bases). This clonotype was obtained from a woman between 50 and 59 years old with active or convalescent COVID-19. The chain's CDR3 is CASRPLAENTYNEQFF. CDR3 in DNA: TGTGCCAGCAGACCTTTAGCGGAGAATACCTACAATGAGCAGTTCTTC.